This T cell receptor (beta chain) was profiled in a study of blood T cell repertoires in COVID-19. Across the whole study: Specimens from acute and convalescent COVID-19 originated in the United States, Italy and Spain. T cells, B-cell-depleted T cells, or PBMCs supplied cDNA or gDNA.

Study processing details: Cell counts per sample came from amplifying reference gene primers. Libraries were prepared by immunoSEQ multiplex PCR; TCRdb keeps only in-frame clonotypes and omits some of them. Clonal size and the V and J genes are those of that table, whereas D and trimming came from the DNA. The data hold more than 90,000 clones, with 75% to 90% observed a single time. V was cut by 10 bases and J by 5 bases, with 14 bases left in between. The CDR3 consists of 13 residues. Germline CDR1 reads SNHLY; CDR2 reads FYNNEI. The TCR sequence derives from a man between 65 and 80 years old with acute or convalescent COVID-19. The specimen sequenced was peripheral blood. The V call is TRBV2, the J call TRBJ1-4; D is perhaps TRBD1 (5 bases). CDR3 sequence reads: CATAGLLNEKLFF. The CDR3 DNA is TGTGCCACCGCGGGACTCCTGAATGAAAAACTGTTTTTT.